Sequencing of this T cell receptor (beta chain) was carried out in a study of CD8+ T cells in alopecia areata. CDR3 length: 14 residues. After removal of 3 bases from V and 2 bases from J, the junction contained 3 bases not matched to a gene. CDR1 SGHTA and CDR2 FQGNSA come from the germline V gene. Investigators isolated RNA and reverse transcribed it into cDNA to act as the sequencing template. Profiled with immunoSEQ multiplex PCR; TCRdb holds only in-frame clones, not every one. The sample holds 140,000 to 150,000 clones, under 60% seen once. The sample was CD4+ T cells sorted from blood, taken at week 0. V and J are TRBV7-2 and TRBJ1-2; 7 nucleotides line up with TRBD1. The receptor was derived from a human donor with alopecia areata. CDR3: CASSFKQGNYGYTF. Here the CDR3 DNA reads TGTGCCAGCAGCTTTAAACAGGGGAACTATGGCTACACCTTC.